The clone carrying this TCR beta chain has just a few counts. The antigen remains unidentified. The Oncomine TCR Beta short-read assay sequenced DNA from cultured CD4+ T cells. TCRdb ran MiXCR on the PCR reads and lists one entry per CDR3 protein. There are around 12,000 distinct CDR3 sequences in the sample; roughly 41% occur only once, and around a tenth lies in the top ten. CDR3 length: 15 residues. The V gene lost 0 bases and the J gene lost 5 bases, with 14 bases spanning the gap. Germline values: CDR1 SGDLS, CDR2 YYNGEE. Treatment noted: approximately 11-day PBMC culture with coronavirus spike peptide pools or control peptides (ViraFEST assay). The sample originates from a study of vaccination and CD4 T cells after COVID-19. General study findings and limits: Nearly all convalescent vaccine-specific clones, 304 of 307, recognized only SARS-CoV-2 spike.

The receptor's source is a human donor who had recovered from COVID-19. The sample in question was CD4+ T cells from blood, cultured in vitro, obtained after SARS-CoV-2 vaccination. This rearrangement joins TRBV9 to TRBJ2-5; a possible D gene is TRBD1 (5 bases). CDR3 protein: CASSVAPGLRETQYF. The CDR3 nucleotides are TGTGCCAGCAGCGTAGCTCCAGGGCTGAGGGAGACCCAGTACTTC. Using reference TRBV9 and TRBJ2-5 for the parts outside the CDR3, the full variable domain is DSGVTQTPKHLITATGQRVTLRCSPRSGDLSVYWYQQSLDQGLQFLIQYYNGEERAKGNILERFSAQQFPDLHSELNLSSLELGDSALYFCASSVAPGLRETQYFGPGTRLLVL.